Sequencing of this TCR beta chain was carried out in a study of blood T cell dynamics during melanoma immunotherapy. Across the study: Standard first-line treatment here was pembrolizumab or nivolumab plus ipilimumab in metastatic melanoma.

Specified time point: week 3, after first cycle of checkpoint inhibitor. Samples come from before therapy and from week 3 after the first blockade cycle. V gave up 6 bases and J gave up 3 bases; unmatched junction bases: 4. Germline V CDR1 and CDR2: SNHLY, FYNNEI. This CDR3 has 15 residues. Sequencing was performed with immunoSEQ multiplex PCR; in TCRdb, only in-frame clones are kept and a portion is missing. The table shows 14,000 to 15,000 clones, with around 85% occurring only once. The chain uses TRBV2 and TRBJ2-2; 10 nucleotides line up with TRBD1. The sequences come from blood, collected from a patient treated with checkpoint blockade. The clonotype was recovered from a human donor with melanoma. DNA for the CDR3: TGTGCCAGCAGCGGACAGGGGGTGTACACCGGGGAGCTGTTTTTT. Its translation is CASSGQGVYTGELFF.